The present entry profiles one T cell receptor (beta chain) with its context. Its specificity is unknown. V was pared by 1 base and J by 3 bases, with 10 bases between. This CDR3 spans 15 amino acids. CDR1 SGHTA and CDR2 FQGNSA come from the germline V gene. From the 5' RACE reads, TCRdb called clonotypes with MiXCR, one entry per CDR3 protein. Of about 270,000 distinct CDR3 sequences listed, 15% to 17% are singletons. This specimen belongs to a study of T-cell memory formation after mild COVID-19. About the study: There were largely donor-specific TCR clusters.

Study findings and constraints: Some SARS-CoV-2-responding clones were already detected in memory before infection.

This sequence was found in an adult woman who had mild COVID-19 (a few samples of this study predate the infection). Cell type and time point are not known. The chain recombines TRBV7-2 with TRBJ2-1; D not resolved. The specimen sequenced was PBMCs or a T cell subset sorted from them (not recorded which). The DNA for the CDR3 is TGTGCCAGCAGCTTAGTATACGGGCACTACAATGAGCAGTTCTTC. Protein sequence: CASSLVYGHYNEQFF.